This entry is about one T cell receptor beta chain. The sample is drawn from a study of cytomegalovirus exposure and HLA in healthy donors. The V gene lost 1 base and the J gene lost 2 bases, with 7 bases spanning the gap. Germline-derived CDR1 and CDR2 are SGHNT and YYREEE (reference sequence). This CDR3 is 13 amino acids long. PCR involved 60 Vbeta and 13 Jbeta primers. Produced via immunoSEQ multiplex PCR; TCRdb's table is partial and in-frame only. Of about 100,000 clones in the sample, around four fifths are singletons; the top ten hold 7.1%. The chain employs TRBV5-4 and TRBJ2-7, with D hard to call. The clonotype comes from a man in his forties or fifties in good health and CMV-seropositive. The sequencing input was PBMCs. The CDR3 DNA sequence: TGTGCCAGCAGCTTGTTCGGAGCCTACGAGCAGTACTTC. This sequence encodes CASSLFGAYEQYF. Full variable domain (missing parts from reference TRBV5-4 and TRBJ2-7): ETGVTQSPTHLIKTRGQQVTLRCSSQSGHNTVSWYQQALGQGPQFIFQYYREEENGRGNFPPRFSGLQFPNYSSELNVNALELDDSALYLCASSLFGAYEQYFGPGTRLTVT.